The 18 T cell receptor beta chains listed next were all sequenced from one sample in a study of blood T cell repertoires in COVID-19. Here immunoSEQ multiplex PCR was the method, and the copy in TCRdb shows in-frame clones only, minus some. Seen here are approximately 220,000 clones, 80% to 85% observed once, and the top ten hold about 7%. Source material: PBMCs or T cells enriched from blood (not recorded which). These receptors came from a woman in her thirties or forties who had recovered from COVID-19.

This chain connects TRBV5-8 to TRBJ2-5; 8 nucleotides agree with TRBD1. From germline, CDR1 is SGHTS and CDR2 YDEGEE. There are 14 residues in the CDR3. The V and J ends lost 4 bases and 5 bases, in that order; junction bases with no gene match: 7. This CDR3 reads CASSIGQGAETQYF. CDR3 nucleotides: TGTGCCAGCAGCATAGGACAGGGCGCGGAGACCCAGTACTTC.

This chain uses TRBV4-3 with TRBJ1-2; TRBD1 matches at 9 bases. CDR1 LGHNA and CDR2 YSLEER come from the germline V gene. With 0 bases clipped from V and 4 bases from J, the junction kept 3 bases outside the gene matches. There are 15 residues in the CDR3. CDR3 DNA: TGCGCCAGCAGCCAAGATTCGGGACAGGGCTATGGCTACACCTTC. This codes for CASSQDSGQGYGYTF.

The gene calls are TRBV9 and TRBJ2-1, with 8 bases aligning to TRBD2. Germline-derived CDR1 and CDR2 are SGDLS and YYNGEE. The junction had 5 bases not matched to a gene; V was cut back by 1 base and J by 5 bases. The CDR3 contains 15 residues. DNA of the CDR3: TGTGCCAGCAGCGTACTGTCGCGGGAGGACAATGAGCAGTTCTTC. This translates into CASSVLSREDNEQFF.

This chain connects TRBV7-8 to TRBJ2-6; 8 bases fit TRBD1. J was trimmed by 2 bases and V by 2 bases; bases with no gene match: 5. This CDR3 spans 17 amino acids. Germline CDR1 is SGHVS and CDR2 is FQNEAQ. The CDR3 loop is CASSLSRRGPGANVLTF. In nucleotides, the CDR3 is TGTGCCAGCAGCTTAAGTCGCAGGGGGCCTGGGGCCAACGTCCTGACTTTC.

The V and J genes are TRBV5-8 and TRBJ1-1; D possibly corresponds to TRBD1 (5 bases). The germline V gene has CDR1 SGHTS and CDR2 YDEGEE. The CDR3 covers 16 residues. V shed 6 bases and J shed 0 bases, with 18 bases lying between them. The CDR3 spells CASTLYGDSLNTEAFF. DNA for the CDR3: TGTGCCAGCACCCTCTACGGCGACAGCCTGAACACTGAAGCTTTCTTT.

In nucleotides, the CDR3 is TGTGCCAGTAAACCCGGGAGGGCCGGGACAGATACGCAGTATTTT. It is translated as CASKPGRAGTDTQYF. The V gene is TRBV19, the J gene TRBJ2-3; 8 bases align to TRBD2. V dropped 7 bases and J dropped 3; count of bases not matched to a gene: 9. CDR1 and CDR2 from the germline V gene are LNHDA and SQIVND (reference sequence). This CDR3 has 15 amino acids.

The rearrangement joins TRBV15 to TRBJ2-1; 8 bases align to TRBD2. Trimming removed 5 bases from V and 4 bases from J; junction bases left unmatched: 7. CDR1 is LNHNV, CDR2 YYDKDF, per germline (reference sequence). The CDR3 runs to 15 residues. The CDR3: CATSDPAGVYNEQFF. CDR3 DNA: TGTGCCACCAGCGACCCAGCGGGAGTGTACAATGAGCAGTTCTTC.

The rearrangement joins TRBV28 to TRBJ1-2; D gene unclear. V gave up 3 bases and J gave up 4 bases, with 21 bases separating them. CDR1 MDHEN and CDR2 SYDVKM come from the germline V gene. The CDR3 runs to 17 residues. Here the CDR3 reads CASSFNGGQPPIYGYTF. CDR3 nucleotide sequence: TGTGCCAGCAGTTTTAATGGCGGGCAACCGCCAATCTATGGCTACACCTTC.

The V and J genes are TRBV5-4 and TRBJ2-5; D gene uncertain. Germline CDR1 SGHNT, CDR2 YYREEE (reference sequence). Trimming shortened V by 0 bases and J by 0 bases, and 9 bases separated the two germline ends. This CDR3 contains 15 residues. The CDR3 nucleotides are TGTGCCAGCAGCTTGGAAGTAGCCAACCAAGAGACCCAGTACTTC. Protein product: CASSLEVANQETQYF.

This clone has more than one count but fewer than ten. The chain has TRBV3-1 (or the pseudogene TRBV3-2) and TRBJ1-1; 10 bases match TRBD1. J was trimmed by 3 bases and V by 7 bases; bases with no gene match: 11. CDR1 LGHDT and CDR2 YNNKEL come from the germline V gene (reference sequence). The CDR3 extends over 16 amino acids. CDR3 sequence (DNA): TGTGCCAGCAAACCCCACGGACAGGGGGGATACACTGAAGCTTTCTTT. This gives the protein CASKPHGQGGYTEAFF.

The chain uses TRBV9 and TRBJ2-2; 11 positions agree with TRBD2. With V trimmed by 0 bases and J by 6 bases, 10 bases remained unmatched. The V gene's germline CDR1 is SGDLS and CDR2 YYNGEE. This CDR3 is 18 amino acids long. CDR3 amino acids: CASSVGGSTSGRSGELFF. Here the CDR3 DNA reads TGTGCCAGCAGCGTAGGAGGGTCCACTAGCGGGAGATCCGGGGAGCTGTTTTTT.

This chain uses TRBV14 with TRBJ1-6; maybe TRBD1 (6 bases). From germline, CDR1 is SGHDN and CDR2 FVKESK. The CDR3 consists of 13 residues. The germline V and J ends were trimmed by 4 bases and 10 bases, with 11 bases remaining between them. CDR3 bases: TGTGCCAGCAGCCTGACAGGTGGCTCACCCCTCCACTTT. Amino acid sequence: CASSLTGGSPLHF.

The genes are TRBV5-1 and TRBJ2-7, with TRBD1 as a possible D gene (5 bases). V was pared by 0 bases and J by 0 bases, with 13 bases between. The germline V gene has CDR1 SGHRS and CDR2 YFSETQ. The CDR3 runs to 16 residues. The CDR3 sequence: CASSLGPTGVSYEQYF. CDR3 DNA sequence: TGCGCCAGCAGCTTGGGACCCACAGGAGTCTCCTACGAGCAGTACTTC.

V and J are TRBV28 and TRBJ2-7, with 8 positions matching TRBD2. CDR1 and CDR2 (germline): MDHEN, SYDVKM. The CDR3 runs to 14 residues. Trimming removed 3 bases from V and 4 bases from J; junction bases left unmatched: 5. The CDR3 nucleotides are TGTGCCAGCAGTTTGGCCGGGAGGGGGTACGAGCAGTACTTC. It specifies CASSLAGRGYEQYF.

The V and J genes are TRBV6-1 and TRBJ2-4, with 7 bases matching TRBD1. V shed 3 bases and J 5 bases; nucleotides not matched to a gene: 10. Germline V lookup: CDR1 MNHNS, CDR2 SASEGT. This CDR3 is 16 amino acids long. CDR3 nucleotide sequence: TGTGCCAGCAGTGAGACTACCGGACAGGAGGAAAACATTCAGTACTTC. Protein: CASSETTGQEENIQYF.

This chain joins TRBV11-2 and TRBJ1-3; D remains ambiguous. This CDR3 contains 15 residues. CDR1 and CDR2 (germline): SGHAT, FQNNGV. V was pared by 5 bases and J by 0 bases, with 11 bases between. The CDR3 loop reads CASSLTQVSGNTIYF. The CDR3 bases are TGTGCCAGCAGCCTCACACAAGTCTCTGGAAACACCATATATTTT.

This chain uses TRBV29-1 with TRBJ2-7; TRBD1 agrees at 7 bases. Germline CDR1 reads SQVTM; CDR2 reads ANQGSEA. The CDR3 consists of 14 residues. The trim removed 5 bases at V and 4 bases at J, leaving 11 bases unmatched. CDR3 protein: CSVINRGLSYEQYF. DNA for the CDR3: TGCAGCGTTATCAACAGGGGCCTTTCTTACGAGCAGTACTTC.

The V and J genes are TRBV7-2 and TRBJ1-2, with a weak D call TRBD1 (5 bases). This CDR3 contains 11 residues. The germline gives CDR1 SGHTA, CDR2 FQGNSA. V shed 6 bases and J shed 7 bases, with 9 bases lying between them. CDR3 residues: CASSSGGGYTF. As DNA, the CDR3 is TGTGCCAGCAGTTCGGGGGGTGGCTACACCTTC.